The sequence of this T cell receptor (beta chain) was determined in a study of PD-1 blockade in classical Hodgkin lymphoma. Germline-derived CDR1 and CDR2 are SGHDT and YYEEEE. V dropped 2 bases and J dropped 5 bases, with 8 bases sitting between them. The length of the CDR3 is 12 residues. Time point meaning: newly diagnosed, previously untreated cHL patient sample. Applied to thawed PBMCs, magnetic negative selection was the method used to isolate CD8+ T cells. The authors compared against newly diagnosed, untreated classical Hodgkin lymphoma PBMCs. The study's findings and limits: With respect to the repertoire differences, their causes, possibly disease activity or prior therapy, remain undefined. Before treatment, TCR diversity in newly diagnosed patients was reportedly lower than in healthy donors.

On this clone itself: Its antigen remains unknown.

The table came from immunoSEQ multiplex PCR; TCRdb's copy has only in-frame clones and leaves some out. Of about 21,000 clones detected, approximately 90% appear once; the ten largest clones hold roughly 7.4%. The material sequenced was CD8+ T cells from blood. V usage is TRBV5-6 and J usage is TRBJ2-7; a weak D match, TRBD2 (5 bases). The clonotype was recovered from a human donor with classical Hodgkin lymphoma. The CDR3 loop is CASSFPGDEQYF. CDR3 coding DNA: TGTGCCAGCAGCTTTCCCGGGGACGAGCAGTACTTC.